A selection of T cell receptor beta chains follows, all from one sample in a study of shared clonotypes between healthy human individuals. Method: immunoSEQ multiplex PCR; TCRdb's copy keeps in-frame clones and lacks some. The sample has some 1 million clones, approximately 76% seen once; the top ten hold roughly 1.4%. Source material: memory CD4+ T cells sorted from blood. All receptors come from a man between 18 and 29 years old in good health. The CDR3 runs from the conserved cysteine through the conserved F or W. Each record gives: clone size, V gene, J gene, D gene, CDR3 DNA, CDR3 protein. The D gene is left open where the match is weak. Clone sizes are given selectively: once, few, many, or a class where the clone is expanded.

NA	TRBV2	TRBJ2-7	TRBD2	TGTGCCAGCAGTGAATCCCCCTGGACTAGCGGGGGACTCTACGAGCAGTACTTC	CASSESPWTSGGLYEQYF
NA	TRBV4-3	TRBJ2-5	NA	TGCGCCAGCAGCCAAGAGGAAGAGACCCAGTACTTC	CASSQEEETQYF
NA	TRBV18	TRBJ1-4	NA	TGTGCCAGCTCACCACCGGCCAGCGAAAAACTGTTTTTT	CASSPPASEKLFF
NA	TRBV7-2	TRBJ2-1	TRBD1	TGTGCCAGCAGCTCCGGGACAGGGGGCTGGGAGCAGTTCTTC	CASSSGTGGWEQFF
NA	TRBV11-2	TRBJ2-3	NA	TGTGCCAGCAGCTTAGCAGGAACAGATACGCAGTATTTT	CASSLAGTDTQYF
NA	TRBV18	TRBJ2-6	TRBD1	TGTGCCAGCTCACCGGACAGGGGTGGGGCTGGGGCCAACGTCCTGACTTTC	CASSPDRGGAGANVLTF
NA	TRBV15	TRBJ1-2	TRBD1	TGTGCCACCAGCAGAGGCCGGGACAGGGAATCCTATGGCTACACCTTC	CATSRGRDRESYGYTF
NA	TRBV10-2	TRBJ1-6	TRBD1	TGCGCCAGCAAGTCCGGGACAGATAATTCACCCCTCCACTTT	CASKSGTDNSPLHF
NA	TRBV30	TRBJ1-6	TRBD1	TGTGCCTGGAGTGTAAACCAGGGGGATTCACCCCTCCACTTT	CAWSVNQGDSPLHF
NA	TRBV19	TRBJ1-1	NA	TGTGCCAGTAGTGCAGACACGAAGGGGATGGAAGCTTTCTTT	CASSADTKGMEAFF
NA	TRBV2	TRBJ2-7	NA	TGTGCCAGCAGCGGTCAGGGCCACTACGAGCAGTACTTC	CASSGQGHYEQYF
NA	TRBV19	TRBJ2-6	NA	TGTGCCATCAAAGGGGATACTGGGGCCAACGTCCTGACTTTC	CAIKGDTGANVLTF
NA	TRBV5-1	TRBJ2-5	NA	TGCGCCAGCAGCTCCCCCCCCCAAGAGACCCAGTACTTC	CASSSPPQETQYF
few	TRBV5-1	TRBJ1-6	TRBD1	TGCGCCAGCAGCTTGGATGACAGGGGTGGGTATAATTCACCCCTCCACTTT	CASSLDDRGGYNSPLHF
NA	TRBV7-9	TRBJ1-1	NA	TGTGCCAGCAGCCCCGGGGCAGGGAACACTGAAGCTTTCTTT	CASSPGAGNTEAFF
once	TRBV10-3	TRBJ2-7	TRBD1	TGTGCCATCAGAGACCCGGGACAGGGCTCCTACGAGCAGTACTTC	CAIRDPGQGSYEQYF
few	TRBV30	TRBJ1-3	TRBD1	TGTGCCTGGAGGGGATCGGGACAGGGAAACACCATATATTTT	CAWRGSGQGNTIYF
NA	TRBV6-5	TRBJ2-7	TRBD1	TGTGCCAGCTCTTCAATGGGACAGGCAAAAAACGAGCAGTACTTC	CASSSMGQAKNEQYF
NA	TRBV7-2	TRBJ2-1	TRBD2	TGTGCCAGCAGCTTAGCGGGACTAGCGGGGTTCAATGAGCAGTTCTTC	CASSLAGLAGFNEQFF
NA	TRBV10-3	TRBJ2-2	NA	TGTGCCATCAGTGTGGGGGTCGGGGAGCTGTTTTTT	CAISVGVGELFF
NA	TRBV5-1	TRBJ2-2	NA	TGCGCCAGCAGCTTGCGCCCGGGCGATACAAACACCGGGGAGCTGTTTTTT	CASSLRPGDTNTGELFF
many	TRBV6-6	TRBJ1-6	TRBD1	TGTGCCAGCAGTCCCGGGACAGGGTATAATTCACCCCTCCACTTT	CASSPGTGYNSPLHF
NA	TRBV9	TRBJ1-4	TRBD1	TGTGCCAGCAGCCCCCGGGACAGGGCGAATGAAAAACTGTTTTTT	CASSPRDRANEKLFF
NA	TRBV7-3	TRBJ2-3	NA	TGTGCCAGCACCCAGAGACGGGATCTCAGAAGCGGCACAGATACGCAGTATTTT	CASTQRRDLRSGTDTQYF
NA	TRBV30	TRBJ2-1	NA	TGTGCCTGGAGTCCTTTACGTGAGCAGTTCTTC	CAWSPLREQFF
few	TRBV9	TRBJ1-6	NA	TGTGCCAGCAGCGGCAGGGACAATTCACCCCTCCACTTT	CASSGRDNSPLHF
few	TRBV6-1	TRBJ2-1	TRBD2	TGTGCCAGCAGTGGCTTGGGACTAACTCACTACAATGAGCAGTTCTTC	CASSGLGLTHYNEQFF
NA	TRBV28	TRBJ2-3	TRBD2	TGTGCCAGCAGTTTAACTAGCGGGGGTTTAGATACGCAGTATTTT	CASSLTSGGLDTQYF
NA	TRBV5-4	TRBJ2-7	TRBD2	TGTGCCAGCAGCAGCGGGACTAGCGGGAATCACGAGCAGTACTTC	CASSSGTSGNHEQYF
NA	TRBV6-5	TRBJ1-1	NA	TGTGCCAGCAGCCCGAGGGGAGACACTGAAGCTTTCTTT	CASSPRGDTEAFF
NA	TRBV2	TRBJ2-1	TRBD2	TGTGCCAGCAGTCCCCCTAGCGGGAGGGCCTACAATGAGCAGTTCTTC	CASSPPSGRAYNEQFF
NA	TRBV14	TRBJ2-1	NA	TGTGCCAGCAGCCAATTGAGGGGGACCTACAATGAGCAGTTCTTC	CASSQLRGTYNEQFF
many	TRBV10-3	TRBJ2-3	NA	TGTGCCATCAGACCCTCTCAGGGCTACGATACGCAGTATTTT	CAIRPSQGYDTQYF
once	TRBV30	TRBJ2-7	NA	TGTGCCTGGAGTGCCCGGGATGAGGAGCAGTACTTC	CAWSARDEEQYF
NA	TRBV18	TRBJ2-1	NA	TGTGCCAGCTCACCGATGGGACCCTTTAACTCCTACAATGAGCAGTTCTTC	CASSPMGPFNSYNEQFF
NA	TRBV6-5	TRBJ2-7	TRBD1	TGTGCCAGCAGCCCCGGGACAGCCAAATACGAGCAGTACTTC	CASSPGTAKYEQYF
once	TRBV28	TRBJ1-2	TRBD1	TGTGCCAGCAGCTCGCCTGGGGACAGTACCTATGGCTACACCTTC	CASSSPGDSTYGYTF
NA	TRBV5-1	TRBJ2-5	NA	TGCGCCAGCAGCAGGTCCCCAGGTGGCCAAGAGACCCAGTACTTC	CASSRSPGGQETQYF
few	TRBV2	TRBJ1-5	NA	TGTGCCAGCAGTGAACTGGACAGCAATCAGCCCCAGCATTTT	CASSELDSNQPQHF
NA	TRBV9	TRBJ2-3	NA	TGTGCCAGCACCCCGGGCCCCCCGAGAGATACGCAGTATTTT	CASTPGPPRDTQYF
NA	TRBV7-9	TRBJ2-7	TRBD1	TGTGCCAGCAGCTTAGTCGGGACAGGGATGACCGAGCAGTACTTC	CASSLVGTGMTEQYF
NA	TRBV5-1	TRBJ1-4	NA	TGCGCCAGCAGCCCACCCATCAGGGCCCCAACTAATGAAAAACTGTTTTTT	CASSPPIRAPTNEKLFF
NA	TRBV4-1	TRBJ1-3	TRBD1	TGCGCCAGCAGCCAGGTCCCGGGACAGGGTTCTGGAAACACCATATATTTT	CASSQVPGQGSGNTIYF
NA	TRBV28	TRBJ1-6	NA	TGTGCCAGCAGGCCCAACGGGGGCGATTCACCCCTCCACTTT	CASRPNGGDSPLHF
NA	TRBV28	TRBJ2-7	TRBD1	TGTGCCAGCAGTTTTTGGGACAGGGGGCCGTACGAGCAGTACTTC	CASSFWDRGPYEQYF
NA	TRBV7-9	TRBJ1-2	TRBD1	TGTGCCAGCAGCTTTAGCGACAGGGATAACTATGGCTACACCTTC	CASSFSDRDNYGYTF
NA	TRBV10-1	TRBJ2-1	TRBD2	TGCGCCAGCAGGGTTGTAGAGCGGGACTCCTACAATGAGCAGTTCTTC	CASRVVERDSYNEQFF
NA	TRBV10-3	TRBJ2-2	NA	TGTGCCATCAGTGCCCGAGGGGGGGCAACCGGGGAGCTGTTTTTT	CAISARGGATGELFF
NA	TRBV6-6	TRBJ2-6	NA	TGTGCCAGCAGTTTAGGGAGCTCTGGGGCCAACGTCCTGACTTTC	CASSLGSSGANVLTF
few	TRBV7-2	TRBJ2-3	NA	TGTGCCAGCAGCTTTAGGACAGATACGCAGTATTTT	CASSFRTDTQYF
NA	TRBV27	TRBJ2-2	TRBD2	TGTGCCAGCAGTATAGGGACTAGCGGGAGGGCCGGGGAGCTGTTTTTT	CASSIGTSGRAGELFF